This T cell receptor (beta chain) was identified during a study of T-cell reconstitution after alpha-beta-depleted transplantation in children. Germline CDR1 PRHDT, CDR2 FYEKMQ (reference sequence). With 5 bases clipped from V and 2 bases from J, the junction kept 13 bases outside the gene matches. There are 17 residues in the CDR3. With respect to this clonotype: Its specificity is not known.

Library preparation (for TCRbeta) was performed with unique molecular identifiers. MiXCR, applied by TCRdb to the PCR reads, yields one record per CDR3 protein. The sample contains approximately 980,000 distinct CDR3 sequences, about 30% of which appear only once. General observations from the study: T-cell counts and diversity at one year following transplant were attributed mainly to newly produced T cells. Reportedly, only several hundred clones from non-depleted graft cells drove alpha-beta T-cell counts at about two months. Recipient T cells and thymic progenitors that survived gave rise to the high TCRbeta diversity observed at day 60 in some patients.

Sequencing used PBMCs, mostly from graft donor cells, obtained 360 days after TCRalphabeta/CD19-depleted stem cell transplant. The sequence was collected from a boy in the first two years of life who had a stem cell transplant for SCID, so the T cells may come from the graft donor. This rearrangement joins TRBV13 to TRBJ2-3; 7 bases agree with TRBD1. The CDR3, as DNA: TGTGCCAGCAGCCCCTCGGGACAGTTGGCCTCCACAGATACGCAGTATTTT. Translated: CASSPSGQLASTDTQYF. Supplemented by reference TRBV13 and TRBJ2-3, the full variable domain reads AAGVIQSPRHLIKEKRETATLKCYPIPRHDTVYWYQQGPGQDPQFLISFYEKMQSDKGSIPDRFSAQQFSDYHSELNMSSLELGDSALYFCASSPSGQLASTDTQYFGPGTRLTVL.